These 28 T cell receptor beta chains came from one sample sequenced in a study of blood T cells in healthy people across ages. The second PCR ran about 6 to 12 cycles with a sample-barcoded 5' primer and J-beta primers. In TCRdb, the 5' RACE reads were re-called with MiXCR into one record per CDR3 protein. The repertoire consists of over a million distinct CDR3 sequences, with 45% to 70% occurring once and the leading ten covering over 6.5%. The specimen sequenced was blood. These TCRs come from a young man in good health.

This clonotype appeared a single time. The chain combines TRBV5-4 with TRBJ2-2; D tentatively reads TRBD1 or TRBD2 (5 bases each). The V end was cut by 2 bases, the J end by 7 bases, with 24 bases between. Germline CDR1 reads SGHNT; CDR2 reads YYREEE (reference sequence). The CDR3 consists of 18 residues. The CDR3 nucleotides are TGTGCCAGCAGCTTTTGGGGAAATACAGGTCCCGAGGGCGGGGAGCTGTTTTTT. It yields the protein CASSFWGNTGPEGGELFF.

V usage is TRBV4-1 and J usage is TRBJ2-1; 11 bases match TRBD2. Germline V gives CDR1 MGHRA, CDR2 YSYEKL. The CDR3 is made up of 16 amino acids. The V gene end was trimmed by 3 bases and the J gene end by 6 bases; junction bases not matched to a gene: 7. The CDR3 nucleotides read TGCGCCAGCAGCCAGTATAGCGGGAGGGATAGCAATGAGCAGTTCTTC. This encodes CASSQYSGRDSNEQFF.

The chain uses TRBV6-2 or TRBV6-3 and TRBJ2-1; TRBD2 matches 7 bases. Trimming took 5 bases from V and 9 from J; bases not matched to a gene: 7. Per the germline V gene, CDR1 is MNHEY and CDR2 is SVGEGT. This CDR3 contains 13 residues. The CDR3 DNA follows: TGTGCCAGCAGTCCCAGACTAGCAGCTGAGCAGTTCTTC. Its translation: CASSPRLAAEQFF.

The V gene is TRBV18, the J gene TRBJ1-5; D is ambiguous. CDR1 is KGHSH and CDR2 is LQKENI in the germline V gene. V lost 6 bases and J 4 bases, leaving 13 bases between the germline ends. The CDR3 sequence is 14 residues long. The CDR3 is CASSAGAANQPQHF. The CDR3 coding sequence is TGTGCCAGCTCCGCCGGCGCCGCGAATCAGCCCCAGCATTTT.

The chain is built from TRBV20-1 and TRBJ1-1; perhaps TRBD1 as D (5 bases). The germline CDR1 and CDR2 sequences are DFQATT and SNEGSKA (reference sequence). The CDR3 length is 16 residues. V lost 3 bases, J lost 0 bases, and 17 bases lay in between. CDR3 nucleotides: TGCAGTGCTAGGAACCCTAAGGCGGGGGTGAACACTGAAGCTTTCTTT. It is translated as CSARNPKAGVNTEAFF.

The chain couples TRBV14 to TRBJ2-3, with TRBD1 as a possible D gene (6 bases). CDR1 is SGHDN, CDR2 FVKESK, per germline. The CDR3 totals 14 residues. The V gene lost 5 bases and the J gene lost 3 bases, with 12 bases spanning the gap. The CDR3 loop reads CASSNPGTTDTQYF. CDR3 coding DNA: TGTGCCAGCAGCAACCCAGGGACAACAGATACGCAGTATTTT.

This chain joins TRBV10-3 and TRBJ2-3, with 7 bases that match TRBD2. Germline V gene data show CDR1 as ENHRY and CDR2 as SYGVKD. There are 16 residues in the CDR3. J was trimmed by 0 bases and V by 6 bases; bases with no gene match: 9. In nucleotides, the CDR3 is TGTGCCATCAGACCCACTAGCGACTCTAGCACAGATACGCAGTATTTT. Translation gives CAIRPTSDSSTDTQYF.

J is TRBJ1-3 and V is TRBV9; D call uncertain. This CDR3 spans 16 amino acids. The germline V and J ends were trimmed by 3 bases and 3 bases, with 16 bases remaining between them. The germline CDR1 and CDR2 sequences are SGDLS and YYNGEE. CDR3 DNA: TGTGCCAGCAGCGCCCTAAATGGGAAGAATGGAAACACCATATATTTT. This gives the protein CASSALNGKNGNTIYF.

The V and J genes are TRBV7-2 and TRBJ1-2; TRBD1 agrees at 10 bases. The CDR3 totals 18 residues. Trimming took 4 bases from V and 4 from J; bases not matched to a gene: 15. Per germline, CDR1 SGHTA and CDR2 FQGNSA. CDR3 residues: CASSSSLGTGDSFYGYTF. Written as DNA, the CDR3 is TGTGCCAGCAGCTCCTCTTTGGGGACAGGGGATTCTTTCTATGGCTACACCTTC.

CDR3 nucleotide sequence: TGTGCCAGCAGTGGGACTAGCGGGAGGCCCAGGGAGCAGTTCTTC. This translates into CASSGTSGRPREQFF. V usage is TRBV2 and J usage is TRBJ2-1; 14 bases fit TRBD2. With 4 bases clipped from V and 10 bases from J, the junction kept 6 bases outside the gene matches. CDR1 and CDR2 from the germline V gene are SNHLY and FYNNEI. This CDR3 comprises 15 residues.

The rearrangement links TRBV7-9 to TRBJ2-5, with TRBD2 identical over 14 bases. The germline CDR1 and CDR2 sequences are SEHNR and FQNEAQ (reference sequence). V lost 3 bases to trimming and J lost 4 bases; unmatched junction nucleotides: 7. This CDR3 has 17 amino acids. DNA for the CDR3: TGTGCCAGCAGCTTCGCCGGGACTAGCGGGGGAGGAGAGACCCAGTACTTC. This sequence encodes CASSFAGTSGGGETQYF.

The chain combines TRBV11-2 with TRBJ1-1; D gene unclear. CDR1 and CDR2 (germline): SGHAT, FQNNGV. Trimming removed 6 bases from V and 3 bases from J, with 20 bases in between. The CDR3 length is 16 residues. The CDR3 sequence: CASRPVRRVFDTEAFF. The CDR3 nucleotides read TGTGCCAGCAGACCAGTCCGACGGGTCTTCGACACTGAAGCTTTCTTT.

The chain joins TRBV6-5 to TRBJ1-1, with D possibly being TRBD1 (6 bases). Germline values: CDR1 MNHEY, CDR2 SVGAGI. This CDR3 region has 18 residues. With 0 bases removed from V and 5 bases from J, the gap between germline ends came to 22 bases. The CDR3 loop is CASSYSGIPGHPGTEAFF. The CDR3 DNA reads as TGTGCCAGCAGTTACTCAGGCATACCGGGACACCCAGGGACTGAAGCTTTCTTT.

V and J are TRBV5-4 and TRBJ2-2, with 11 bases matching TRBD1. The CDR3 has 13 amino acids. Germline lookup yields CDR1 SGHNT and CDR2 YYREEE (reference sequence). J was trimmed by 5 bases and V by 9 bases; bases with no gene match: 3. DNA for the CDR3: TGTGCCACGGGACAGGGGGGGACCGGGGAGCTGTTTTTT. This codes for CATGQGGTGELFF.

This clonotype was counted a single time. The rearrangement links TRBV6-2 or TRBV6-3 to TRBJ2-3; perhaps TRBD2 as D (6 bases). Germline V gene data show CDR1 as MNHEY and CDR2 as SVGEGT. The length of the CDR3 is 15 residues. The germline V and J ends were trimmed by 6 bases and 1 base, with 14 bases remaining between them. CDR3 sequence reads: CASSPGLLRTDTQYF. The CDR3 nucleotides read TGTGCCAGCAGCCCGGGACTCCTACGCACAGATACGCAGTATTTT.

A few counts support this clonotype. The chain is built from TRBV29-1 and TRBJ2-2; D remains unclear. The CDR3 has 12 amino acids. Germline V CDR1 and CDR2: SQVTM, ANQGSEA. V was trimmed by 2 bases and J by 7 bases, leaving 8 bases between them. CDR3 protein: CSVELEIGELFF. In DNA, the CDR3 is TGCAGCGTTGAACTAGAAATCGGGGAGCTGTTTTTT.

The chain recombines TRBV4-1 with TRBJ2-7; 10 bases fit TRBD1. Germline CDR1 and CDR2: MGHRA and YSYEKL. V trimming: 3 bases; J trimming: 7 bases; junction bases outside the gene matches: 12. The CDR3 covers 16 residues. The CDR3 protein is CASSHRGTGASNEQYF. For the CDR3, the DNA is TGCGCCAGCAGCCACCGAGGGACAGGGGCATCCAATGAGCAGTACTTC.

CDR3 in DNA: TGTGCCAGCAGTGCCCGGGACAGTAGATCTAGCACAGATACGCAGTATTTT. Its protein product is CASSARDSRSSTDTQYF. The chain joins TRBV28 to TRBJ2-3, with 7 bases fitting TRBD1. Trimming cost V 5 bases and J 0 bases; bases outside gene matches: 11. This CDR3 region has 17 residues. The germline V gene has CDR1 MDHEN and CDR2 SYDVKM.

V is TRBV27 and J is TRBJ2-7; TRBD2 matches at 16 bases. Unmatched junction bases numbered 7, after V lost 3 bases and J lost 2 bases. There are 18 residues in the CDR3. CDR1 is MNHEY, CDR2 SMNVEV, per germline (reference sequence). CDR3 loop: CASSFTGLAGGGAYEQYF. CDR3 in DNA: TGTGCCAGCAGTTTTACGGGACTAGCGGGAGGGGGGGCCTACGAGCAGTACTTC.

V usage is TRBV20-1 and J usage is TRBJ2-7; 14 bases line up with TRBD2. Germline V gene lookup returns CDR1 DFQATT and CDR2 SNEGSKA (reference sequence). The CDR3 sequence is 15 residues long. V shed 3 bases and J 4 bases; nucleotides not matched to a gene: 5. The CDR3 region is CSARGTSGSRYEQYF. The CDR3 bases are TGCAGTGCTAGGGGGACTAGCGGGAGTAGATACGAGCAGTACTTC.

The chain employs TRBV11-2 and TRBJ2-5, with 8 bases identical to TRBD2. Germline CDR1 SGHAT, CDR2 FQNNGV. This CDR3 has 15 residues. J gave up 5 bases and V 5 bases, and 10 bases lay outside the gene matches. The CDR3 loop reads CASSPTRTSMETQYF. The DNA for the CDR3 is TGTGCCAGCAGCCCAACTCGGACTAGCATGGAGACCCAGTACTTC.

This chain connects TRBV29-1 to TRBJ2-1; TRBD1 agrees at 10 bases. This CDR3 is 13 amino acids long. Trimming cost V 7 bases and J 4 bases; bases outside gene matches: 4. Germline CDR1 is SQVTM and CDR2 is ANQGSEA. The CDR3 DNA reads TGCAGCGGAGGGGGACAGGGGTACAATGAGCAGTTCTTC. This codes for CSGGGQGYNEQFF.

This rearrangement joins TRBV7-9 to TRBJ1-4; no clear D gene. Germline V gene data show CDR1 as SEHNR and CDR2 as FQNEAQ (reference sequence). CDR3 size: 13 residues. Trimming shortened V by 5 bases and J by 6 bases, and 10 bases separated the two germline ends. The DNA for the CDR3 is TGTGCCAGCAGCCCAAATCCCTATGAAAAACTGTTTTTT. Its protein is CASSPNPYEKLFF.

Worth noting for this clonotype: At one end the junction does not follow the germline gene, possibly because of a read error. The V gene is TRBV4-1, the J gene TRBJ2-3; D possibly corresponds to TRBD2 (5 bases). The CDR3 runs 15 residues. Germline values: CDR1 MGHRA, CDR2 YSYEKL. CDR3 residues: CASRRRDLSTDTRYF. The CDR3 DNA follows: TGCGCCAGCAGGCGTCGGGATTTGAGCACAGATACGCGGTATTTT.

The count of this clonotype is one. The rearrangement uses TRBV2 and TRBJ2-1; D perhaps matches TRBD2 (6 bases). The CDR3 totals 14 residues. The germline V and J ends were trimmed by 9 bases and 2 bases, with 14 bases remaining between them. Germline V gives CDR1 SNHLY, CDR2 FYNNEI. CDR3 sequence: CARGGENPYNEQFF. In nucleotides, the CDR3 is TGTGCCAGGGGGGGAGAAAACCCCTACAATGAGCAGTTCTTC.

The chain links TRBV4-1 to TRBJ2-1, with 9 nucleotides matching TRBD2. Germline V lookup: CDR1 MGHRA, CDR2 YSYEKL. V lost 2 bases and J lost 5; bases outside the gene matches: 4. CDR3 length: 15 amino acids. The CDR3 coding sequence is TGCGCCAGCAGCCAACCTGGGACTAGCAACAATGAGCAGTTCTTC. Translation: CASSQPGTSNNEQFF.

This sequence joins TRBV20-1 and TRBJ2-1; TRBD2 aligns across 8 bases. V was pared by 4 bases and J by 8 bases, with 7 bases of the junction left unmatched. Germline values: CDR1 DFQATT, CDR2 SNEGSKA (reference sequence). The CDR3 sequence is 13 residues long. Here the CDR3 DNA reads TGCAGTGCTAAACGGGAGGGCCCATATGAGCAGTTCTTC. This sequence encodes CSAKREGPYEQFF.

This clonotype has a handful of counts. The chain uses TRBV20-1 and TRBJ2-7; 7 nucleotides line up with TRBD1. The CDR3 totals 13 residues. After removal of 4 bases from V and 3 bases from J, the junction contained 6 bases not matched to a gene. CDR1 and CDR2 from the germline V gene are DFQATT and SNEGSKA (reference sequence). CDR3 in amino acids: CSATRDRNYEQYF. CDR3 coding DNA: TGCAGTGCTACCCGGGACAGAAACTACGAGCAGTACTTC.